The rows below give T cell receptor beta chains drawn from one sample of a study of shared clonotypes between healthy human individuals. Profiling relied on immunoSEQ multiplex PCR, and the TCRdb table lists in-frame clones only, not all of them. The sample shows approximately 2,300,000 clones, less than 95% of them seen only once. Sequencing was performed on naive CD4+ T cells from PBMCs. These receptors all come from a man aged 18 to 30 in good health. Some clones in this sample may be carry-over from other donors' samples. CDR3s include the opening cysteine and the closing phenylalanine or tryptophan. A D gene is named only where the DNA matches it firmly. Not all rows give a size; the values are once, few, many and, for expanded clones, a class.

size,D,V,J,CDR3,DNA
.,.,TRBV11-1,TRBJ1-4,CASSFSRGLREKLFF,TGTGCCAGCAGCTTTTCACGGGGGCTGAGGGAAAAACTGTTTTTT
.,.,TRBV28,TRBJ2-7,CASSLNAAYYEQYF,TGTGCCAGCAGTTTGAACGCCGCATACTACGAGCAGTACTTC
.,.,TRBV28,TRBJ2-2,CASSLPQGLDTGELFF,TGTGCCAGCAGTCTACCACAGGGTTTGGACACCGGGGAGCTGTTTTTT
.,.,TRBV14,TRBJ1-1,CASSQEGQHTEAFF,TGTGCCAGCAGCCAAGAGGGACAACACACTGAAGCTTTCTTT
once,.,TRBV7-3,TRBJ2-6,CASSLALWGTGANVLTF,TGTGCCAGCAGCTTAGCCCTATGGGGCACTGGGGCCAACGTCCTGACTTTC
.,TRBD1,TRBV14,TRBJ1-4,CASSQEGQGANEKLFF,TGTGCCAGCAGCCAAGAAGGACAGGGCGCTAATGAAAAACTGTTTTTT
once,.,TRBV28,TRBJ2-7,CASSLWDITGPREQYF,TGTGCCAGCAGTTTATGGGATATAACAGGCCCAAGGGAGCAGTACTTC
.,TRBD2,TRBV2,TRBJ2-2,CASSFIAGVSGELFF,TGTGCCAGCAGTTTTATAGCGGGAGTGTCCGGGGAGCTGTTTTTT
.,.,TRBV4-2,TRBJ1-2,CASSQEPAKGYGYTF,TGTGCCAGCAGCCAAGAGCCAGCGAAGGGCTATGGCTACACCTTC
.,TRBD1,TRBV5-1,TRBJ2-1,CASSIGQGAYNEQFF,TGCGCCAGCAGCATCGGACAGGGGGCCTACAATGAGCAGTTCTTC
once,TRBD1,TRBV7-2,TRBJ1-2,CASSLATGDLGGYTF,TGTGCCAGCAGCTTAGCGACAGGGGATTTGGGAGGCTACACCTTC
.,.,TRBV7-3,TRBJ2-5,CASSLSSMSQETQYF,TGTGCCAGCAGCTTATCAAGCATGTCACAAGAGACCCAGTACTTC
.,.,TRBV5-1,TRBJ1-4,CASSLGIFSTNEKLFF,TGCGCCAGCAGCTTGGGCATTTTTTCAACTAATGAAAAACTGTTTTTT
.,TRBD1,TRBV7-3,TRBJ2-7,CASSRQGTDEQYF,TGTGCCAGCAGCCGACAGGGAACGGACGAGCAGTACTTC
.,TRBD1,TRBV11-2,TRBJ2-3,CASSWRQGYTDTQYF,TGTGCCAGCAGCTGGCGACAGGGTTACACAGATACGCAGTATTTT
.,.,TRBV10-1,TRBJ1-1,CASSEEGGTEAFF,TGCGCCAGCAGTGAGGAGGGGGGTACTGAAGCTTTCTTT
.,TRBD1,TRBV19,TRBJ1-2,CASRGVADRVSSGYTF,TGTGCCAGTAGGGGGGTGGCCGACAGGGTATCTTCCGGCTACACCTTC
.,TRBD1,TRBV7-9,TRBJ1-1,CASGLSPFDRGVNTEAFF,TGTGCCAGCGGCCTAAGCCCCTTCGACAGGGGAGTAAACACTGAAGCTTTCTTT
.,.,TRBV28,TRBJ1-1,CASSSRGGSEAFF,TGTGCCAGCAGTTCCCGTGGGGGATCTGAAGCTTTCTTT
.,.,TRBV9,TRBJ2-1,CASNDISLGNEQFF,TGTGCCAGCAACGACATATCCTTGGGGAATGAGCAGTTCTTC
few,.,TRBV20-1,TRBJ1-1,CSAPVSGEAFF,TGCAGTGCTCCGGTTTCTGGTGAAGCTTTCTTT
.,TRBD1,TRBV18,TRBJ1-1,CASSLIQGVGEEAEAFF,TGTGCCAGCTCACTTATACAGGGGGTCGGGGAGGAGGCTGAAGCTTTCTTT
.,.,TRBV7-3,TRBJ2-3,CASSLTSRQGTDTQYF,TGTGCCAGCAGCTTAACGTCAAGACAGGGCACAGATACGCAGTATTTT
.,TRBD1,TRBV6-1,TRBJ2-2,CANGQGTNTGELFF,TGTGCCAACGGACAGGGGACGAACACCGGGGAGCTGTTTTTT
.,.,TRBV19,TRBJ2-5,CASKGSGVETQYF,TGTGCCAGTAAGGGATCCGGGGTTGAGACCCAGTACTTC
.,TRBD1,TRBV15,TRBJ2-1,CATSRGTGRNEQFF,TGTGCCACCAGCAGAGGGACAGGGCGGAATGAGCAGTTCTTC
.,.,TRBV19,TRBJ2-3,CASTRGGTDTQYF,TGTGCCAGTACCCGAGGAGGCACAGATACGCAGTATTTT
.,.,TRBV6-1,TRBJ1-1,CAFARGPMNTEAFF,TGTGCCTTCGCACGGGGGCCCATGAACACTGAAGCTTTCTTT
.,.,TRBV11-1,TRBJ1-2,CASSLGPYYGYTF,TGTGCCAGCAGCTTAGGCCCTTACTATGGCTACACCTTC
few,.,TRBV18,TRBJ1-5,CASSPLSGQPQHF,TGTGCCAGCTCACCACTGAGTGGACAGCCCCAGCATTTT
.,.,TRBV7-2,TRBJ2-5,CASSHGTLKETQYF,TGTGCCAGCAGCCACGGGACTTTAAAAGAGACCCAGTACTTC
few,TRBD1,TRBV19,TRBJ2-1,CASSIPGGNEQFF,TGTGCCAGTAGTATTCCAGGGGGCAATGAGCAGTTCTTC
.,.,TRBV5-1,TRBJ2-3,CASSPGGAGSDTQYF,TGCGCCAGCAGCCCCGGAGGGGCGGGGTCAGATACGCAGTATTTT
.,.,TRBV28,TRBJ1-1,CASSSQGVRTEAFF,TGTGCCAGCAGTTCCCAAGGGGTGAGGACTGAAGCTTTCTTT
.,.,TRBV13,TRBJ1-5,CASSSKRARGQPQHF,TGTGCCAGCAGCTCAAAACGGGCCAGAGGTCAGCCCCAGCATTTT
.,TRBD2,TRBV27,TRBJ2-2,CASSTWRAGGPSTGELFF,TGTGCCAGCAGCACTTGGAGGGCGGGAGGGCCGAGCACCGGGGAGCTGTTTTTT
.,TRBD2,TRBV5-4,TRBJ2-1,CASSLLSGTRGDEQFF,TGTGCCAGCAGCTTGCTCTCCGGGACTAGGGGGGATGAGCAGTTCTTC
.,TRBD2,TRBV6-5,TRBJ2-1,CAGAQREGGEQFF,TGTGCCGGGGCCCAGCGGGAGGGGGGTGAGCAGTTCTTC
.,.,TRBV5-1,TRBJ2-1,CASSLDGGAGNEQFF,TGCGCCAGCAGCTTGGATGGGGGGGCAGGCAATGAGCAGTTCTTC
.,TRBD1,TRBV28,TRBJ2-7,CASTDRGQAAYEQYF,TGTGCCAGCACAGACAGGGGGCAGGCGGCCTACGAGCAGTACTTC
few,.,TRBV6-1,TRBJ1-1,CASTRDRPNTEAFF,TGTGCCAGCACTAGAGACAGGCCTAACACTGAAGCTTTCTTT
.,TRBD1,TRBV19,TRBJ1-5,CASSIIRTGVQPQHF,TGTGCCAGTAGTATAATTAGGACAGGGGTCCAGCCCCAGCATTTT
.,.,TRBV7-3,TRBJ2-2,CASSLRQANTGELFF,TGTGCCAGCAGCTTAAGACAGGCGAACACCGGGGAGCTGTTTTTT
.,.,TRBV5-4,TRBJ1-1,CASSTGVSRSTEAFF,TGTGCCAGCAGCACTGGTGTATCTCGGAGCACTGAAGCTTTCTTT
.,TRBD1,TRBV15,TRBJ1-5,CATSRDLTGGRNQPQHF,TGTGCCACCAGCAGAGATCTGACAGGGGGTCGGAATCAGCCCCAGCATTTT
.,.,TRBV9,TRBJ2-1,CASSVGGGTYNEQFF,TGTGCCAGCAGCGTAGGTGGGGGAACATACAATGAGCAGTTCTTC
.,.,TRBV30,TRBJ2-7,CAWARAGRTYEQYF,TGTGCCTGGGCCCGGGCAGGGAGGACGTACGAGCAGTACTTC
.,.,TRBV5-6,TRBJ1-3,CASSSQGPGNTIYF,TGTGCCAGCAGCTCGCAGGGGCCTGGAAACACCATATATTTT
.,.,TRBV7-9,TRBJ2-4,CASRIFPGDIQYF,TGTGCCAGCAGGATCTTCCCCGGGGACATTCAGTACTTC
.,.,TRBV9,TRBJ2-3,CASSLRASGDTQYF,TGTGCCAGCAGCCTTCGGGCCTCGGGAGATACGCAGTATTTT
.,.,TRBV6-1,TRBJ2-7,CASARDPQYEQYF,TGTGCCAGTGCCCGGGACCCGCAGTACGAGCAGTACTTC
.,.,TRBV18,TRBJ1-3,CASSPRPLGMSSGNTIYF,TGTGCCAGCTCACCACGGCCTTTAGGTATGAGCTCTGGAAACACCATATATTTT
.,.,TRBV2,TRBJ2-6,CASSELGSGANVLTF,TGTGCCAGCAGTGAGTTGGGCTCTGGGGCCAACGTCCTGACTTTC
.,TRBD1,TRBV4-2,TRBJ1-5,CASSQFPGQGDQPQHF,TGTGCCAGCAGTCAATTTCCGGGACAGGGCGATCAGCCCCAGCATTTT
.,.,TRBV28,TRBJ1-2,CASTPSGGNYGYTF,TGTGCCAGCACCCCCTCGGGCGGGAACTATGGCTACACCTTC
.,.,TRBV5-1,TRBJ2-5,CASSLSISGETQYF,TGCGCCAGCAGCTTAAGTATTTCGGGGGAGACCCAGTACTTC
.,.,TRBV9,TRBJ2-3,CASSVPASTDTQYF,TGTGCCAGCAGCGTACCGGCTAGCACAGATACGCAGTATTTT
.,TRBD1,TRBV28,TRBJ2-6,CASSLWTGGLSGANVLTF,TGTGCCAGCAGTTTATGGACAGGGGGACTCTCTGGGGCCAACGTCCTGACTTTC
.,.,TRBV7-2,TRBJ2-1,CASSPAGGAGLYNEQFF,TGTGCCAGCAGCCCGGCGGGCGGTGCGGGACTTTACAATGAGCAGTTCTTC
.,.,TRBV6-5,TRBJ1-2,CASSYVGGEGGYTF,TGTGCCAGCAGTTACGTGGGGGGAGAAGGGGGCTACACCTTC